Listed here are 24 T cell receptor beta chains from one sample, sequenced in a study of shared clonotypes between healthy human individuals. The assay was immunoSEQ multiplex PCR, and TCRdb's table has in-frame clones only and misses some. The table records 2 million to 2.5 million clones, 95% of them present only once. The source material was naive CD4+ T cells sorted from blood. Subset given: CD45RA+ positively selected. These TCRs come from a man aged 18 to 35 in good health.

This clone was detected a few times. This chain uses TRBV2 with TRBJ1-5; D is perhaps TRBD1 (6 bases). Trimming left V 1 base short and J 3 bases short, with 7 bases between. The CDR3 runs to 14 residues. Germline-derived CDR1 and CDR2 are SNHLY and FYNNEI. CDR3 loop: CASSEDRDNQPQHF. Here the CDR3 DNA reads TGTGCCAGCAGTGAAGACAGGGACAATCAGCCCCAGCATTTT.

The chain recombines TRBV7-9 with TRBJ1-2; D is undetermined. The CDR3 spans 13 residues. V was cut by 5 bases and J by 4 bases, with 11 bases left in between. The germline V gene encodes CDR1 SEHNR and CDR2 FQNEAQ (reference sequence). For the CDR3, the DNA is TGTGCCAGCAGCCCTAGGCCGGGCTATGGCTACACCTTC. It specifies CASSPRPGYGYTF.

About this clone itself: Other DNA sequences within the sample encode an identical CDR3. The gene calls are TRBV11-2 and TRBJ2-5, with a possible D match to TRBD2 (5 bases). There are 13 residues in the CDR3. Germline CDR1 SGHAT, CDR2 FQNNGV. Trimming cost V 3 bases and J 2 bases, with 7 bases left between them. CDR3 in amino acids: CASSFSGQETQYF. The CDR3 nucleotides read TGTGCCAGCAGCTTTTCGGGGCAAGAGACCCAGTACTTC.

This chain links TRBV25-1 with TRBJ1-1; D remains ambiguous. V lost 10 bases to trimming and J lost 3 bases, with 21 bases between them. Germline CDR1 MGHDK, CDR2 SYGVNS. The CDR3 spans 15 residues. For the CDR3, the DNA is TGTGCCACCACCCCCCTGGGTTCCGCCTACACTGAAGCTTTCTTT. The encoded protein is CATTPLGSAYTEAFF.

The table lists this clone with a count of one. The chain has TRBV29-1 and TRBJ2-1; perhaps TRBD1 as D (7 bases). Germline assignment: CDR1 SQVTM and CDR2 ANQGSEA. The germline V and J ends were trimmed by 4 bases and 4 bases, with 20 bases remaining between them. CDR3 length: 16 amino acids. CDR3 in DNA: TGCAGCGTTGTTCGGTCTGGCGGGACAGTTTACAATGAGCAGTTCTTC. Protein sequence: CSVVRSGGTVYNEQFF.

This chain links TRBV15 with TRBJ2-5; D call uncertain. The CDR3 has 15 residues. The germline V gene encodes CDR1 LNHNV and CDR2 YYDKDF (reference sequence). With 1 base removed from V and 5 bases from J, the gap between germline ends came to 14 bases. The CDR3 DNA sequence: TGTGCCACCAGCAGAGCTCCCCCTCCTGGGGAGACCCAGTACTTC. Amino acids: CATSRAPPPGETQYF.

This chain connects TRBV10-3 to TRBJ2-6, with 7 bases that match TRBD1. The CDR3 loop spans 17 amino acids. Germline loops: CDR1 ENHRY, CDR2 SYGVKD. The V segment lost 6 bases and the J segment 0 bases; nucleotides outside the gene matches: 8. The CDR3 here is CAIRPGQPDSGANVLTF. The CDR3 DNA reads as TGTGCCATCAGACCGGGACAGCCCGACTCTGGGGCCAACGTCCTGACTTTC.

Notes on this clone: Different DNA sequences within this sample yield the same CDR3. The gene calls are TRBV6-1 and TRBJ1-4; 7 bases match TRBD1. The CDR3 consists of 14 residues. CDR1 and CDR2 (germline): MNHNS, SASEGT. Trimming at V came to 2 bases and at J to 5 bases, leaving 2 bases not matched to a gene. This chain's CDR3 is CASSEQGGNEKLFF. The CDR3 DNA sequence: TGTGCCAGCAGTGAACAGGGGGGGAATGAAAAACTGTTTTTT.

This chain joins TRBV7-9 and TRBJ2-7, with 7 bases aligning to TRBD1. V was clipped by 4 bases and J by 5 bases; unmatched bases: 14. Germline CDR1 is SEHNR and CDR2 is FQNEAQ (reference sequence). This CDR3 is 16 amino acids long. CDR3 sequence: CASSSGSFTGVNEQYF. For the CDR3, the DNA is TGTGCCAGCAGCTCGGGGAGTTTTACAGGGGTCAACGAGCAGTACTTC.

This chain joins TRBV5-1 and TRBJ1-4; D is uncertain. V dropped 1 base and J dropped 4 bases, with 11 bases sitting between them. The CDR3 is 15 residues long. CDR1 and CDR2 (germline): SGHRS, YFSETQ. This chain's CDR3 is CASSLTRTVNEKLFF. The CDR3 nucleotides read TGCGCCAGCAGCTTGACGCGGACCGTTAATGAAAAACTGTTTTTT.

V usage is TRBV7-9 and J usage is TRBJ2-1; D remains ambiguous. Germline loops: CDR1 SEHNR, CDR2 FQNEAQ (reference sequence). The CDR3 consists of 14 residues. With 6 bases removed from V and 0 bases from J, the gap between germline ends came to 9 bases. Here the CDR3 DNA reads TGTGCCAGCAGGGGCCCCAACTCCTACAATGAGCAGTTCTTC. As protein: CASRGPNSYNEQFF.

On this clone: Distinct nucleotide sequences in the sample also encode this CDR3. The chain carries TRBV19 and TRBJ2-7; 8 bases fit TRBD1. This CDR3 is built from 15 residues. V shed 3 bases and J 2 bases; nucleotides not matched to a gene: 6. The germline V gene encodes CDR1 LNHDA and CDR2 SQIVND (reference sequence). The DNA of the CDR3 is TGTGCCAGTAGTATTGCGGACAGGGTGCCCTACGAGCAGTACTTC. It is translated as CASSIADRVPYEQYF.

The V gene is TRBV5-1, the J gene TRBJ1-1; D is unresolved. Trimming removed 4 bases from V and 4 bases from J, with 14 bases in between. The CDR3 is 14 amino acids. The germline gives CDR1 SGHRS, CDR2 YFSETQ. Here the CDR3 reads CASSNGGMTTEAFF. The CDR3 region has the DNA TGCGCCAGCAGCAATGGAGGGATGACCACTGAAGCTTTCTTT.

This chain links TRBV5-1 with TRBJ2-7; the match to TRBD1 covers 8 bases. V gave up 4 bases and J gave up 0 bases; unmatched junction bases: 3. CDR1 and CDR2 from the germline V gene are SGHRS and YFSETQ. The CDR3 covers 14 residues. CDR3 region: CASSDTGGSYEQYF. As DNA, the CDR3 is TGCGCCAGCAGCGACACAGGGGGCTCCTACGAGCAGTACTTC.

This clone came up once. A read error may account for a junction end that differs from germline. V gene TRBV30 combines with J gene TRBJ1-2; D unclear. Germline CDR1 and CDR2: GTSNPN and SVGIG (reference sequence). The CDR3 totals 12 residues. In DNA form, the CDR3 reads TGTGCCCGGAGTGGCACGCTCCTTGGCTACACCTTC. Encoded protein: CARSGTLLGYTF.

The chain couples TRBV13 to TRBJ1-4; D uncertain. The CDR3 consists of 16 residues. V was cut by 2 bases and J by 8 bases, with 18 bases left in between. Per germline, CDR1 PRHDT and CDR2 FYEKMQ (reference sequence). The CDR3 loop reads CASSLNEAGLEEKLFF. The CDR3 DNA follows: TGTGCCAGCAGCTTAAATGAGGCAGGATTAGAAGAAAAACTGTTTTTT.

The chain carries TRBV18 and TRBJ1-6; D not resolved. Trimming cost V 4 bases and J 5 bases, with 9 bases left between them. The CDR3 runs to 14 residues. Per the germline V gene, CDR1 is KGHSH and CDR2 is LQKENI. CDR3 bases: TGTGCCAGCTCACAGTCGGTGAATAATTCACCCCTCCACTTT. This encodes CASSQSVNNSPLHF.

The rearrangement joins TRBV6-6 to TRBJ1-4; D remains ambiguous. Germline V gene data show CDR1 as MNHNY and CDR2 as SVGAGI (reference sequence). The CDR3 runs 14 residues. Between the trimmed V and J ends, which lost 2 bases and 7 bases, there was a span of 11 bases. The CDR3 DNA reads as TGTGCCAGCAGTTACGGGAGGGTGGCTGAAAAACTGTTTTTT. Protein: CASSYGRVAEKLFF.

The chain joins TRBV29-1 to TRBJ1-1, with 7 bases that match TRBD1. Per the germline V gene, CDR1 is SQVTM and CDR2 is ANQGSEA. The CDR3 is made up of 15 amino acids. J gave up 3 bases and V 1 base, and 8 bases lay outside the gene matches. For the CDR3, the DNA is TGCAGCGTTGAAGGACTGACAGGGCTTGACACTGAAGCTTTCTTT. Its protein product is CSVEGLTGLDTEAFF.

This sequence joins TRBV5-1 and TRBJ2-7; 11 bases map to TRBD1. This CDR3 comprises 15 residues. Germline CDR1 reads SGHRS; CDR2 reads YFSETQ. V dropped 7 bases and J dropped 3; count of bases not matched to a gene: 9. CDR3 region: CASAPGTGGLYEQYF. CDR3 bases: TGCGCCAGCGCACCTGGGACAGGGGGACTCTACGAGCAGTACTTC.

The chain employs TRBV19 and TRBJ2-1; TRBD2 matches 9 bases. V lost 11 bases, J lost 10 bases, and 15 bases stayed unmatched. The germline CDR1 and CDR2 sequences are LNHDA and SQIVND (reference sequence). This CDR3 contains 14 residues. The DNA of the CDR3 is TGTGCCGTCTCAAGGCTAGCGGGGCCAGGAGAGCAGTTCTTC. Encoded protein: CAVSRLAGPGEQFF.

V is TRBV19 and J is TRBJ1-3, with a tentative D call TRBD1 (5 bases). The CDR3 contains 16 residues. The V gene lost 8 bases and the J gene lost 2 bases, with 19 bases spanning the gap. The V gene's germline CDR1 is LNHDA and CDR2 SQIVND (reference sequence). As DNA, the CDR3 is TGTGCCAGTCTCCAACCCAAGGGGAAAACTGGAAACACCATATATTTT. Its protein product is CASLQPKGKTGNTIYF.

This sequence joins TRBV5-4 and TRBJ2-2, with D perhaps TRBD1 or TRBD2 (5 bases each). This CDR3 spans 15 amino acids. CDR1 and CDR2 (germline): SGHNT, YYREEE (reference sequence). Trimming took off 5 bases at V and 3 bases at J, with 14 bases between the two ends. CDR3 loop: CASRAGAPYTGELFF. CDR3 DNA sequence: TGTGCCAGCAGAGCCGGGGCCCCTTACACCGGGGAGCTGTTTTTT.

The chain recombines TRBV6-6 with TRBJ2-6; no reliable D call. CDR1 MNHNY and CDR2 SVGAGI come from the germline V gene (reference sequence). Trimming pared 4 bases from V and 0 bases from J, leaving 4 bases between. The CDR3 spans 14 residues. The CDR3 reads CASSLNSGANVLTF. CDR3 in DNA: TGTGCCAGCAGTTTGAACTCTGGGGCCAACGTCCTGACTTTC.